In this sample, the clone carrying this TCR beta chain turned up many times. Its antigen remains unidentified. The record originates from a study of blood T cells in healthy people across ages. About the research overall: Template switching picked up about one barcoded beta molecule for each two T cells. General study findings and limits: More naive CD4+ cells and higher diversity marked long-lived donors relative to aged donors.

V shed 5 bases and J 2 bases; nucleotides not matched to a gene: 4. The CDR3 is 14 residues long. Germline-derived CDR1 and CDR2 are SEHNR and FQNEAQ (reference sequence). For the second PCR, which ran for roughly 7 to 11 cycles, a sample-barcoded 5' primer and a J-beta primer mix were used. TCRdb passed the 5' RACE reads through MiXCR, listing each CDR3 protein once. The table lists roughly 650,000 distinct CDR3 sequences, 32% of them singletons. Sequencing used blood. This TCR was recovered from an elderly woman in good health. The rearrangement joins TRBV7-9 to TRBJ2-3; TRBD1 aligns across 7 bases. CDR3: CASSVGTDTDTQYF. CDR3 DNA sequence: TGTGCCAGCAGCGTCGGGACAGACACAGATACGCAGTATTTT. The full variable domain, with the rest looked up from reference TRBV7-9 and TRBJ2-3, is DTGVSQNPRHKITKRGQNVTFRCDPISEHNRLYWYRQTLGQGPEFLTYFQNEAQLEKSRLLSDRFSAERPKGSFSTLEIQRTEQGDSAMYLCASSVGTDTDTQYFGPGTRLTVL.